This is a list of T cell receptor beta chains from one sample in a study of circulating CD8 cells and anti-PD-1 response in melanoma. MiXCR was run by TCRdb on the reads, yielding one entry per CDR3 protein. The sample has more than 1,500 distinct CDR3 sequences, about 6.4% seen once. The specimen was CD8+ T cells from PBMCs, collected at baseline or after one month of anti-PD-1 therapy (not recorded which). These TCRs come from a human donor with melanoma. The CDR3 runs from the conserved cysteine through the conserved F or W. Each record gives: J gene, V gene, CDR3 length, D gene, clone size, CDR3 DNA, CDR3 protein. A D gene is named only where the DNA matches it firmly. Part of the rows lack a size; the others show once, few, many or a class for expanded clones.

>TRBJ2-4|TRBV28|13|-|medium-sized
TGTGCCAGCAGTAGTCTAAAAAAAAACATTCAGTACTTC
CASSSLKKNIQYF
>TRBJ1-5|TRBV24-1|18|TRBD1|medium-sized
TGTGCCACCAGTGATTCCGGGACAGGGCTTTTTGGCAATCAGCCCCAGCATTTT
CATSDSGTGLFGNQPQHF
>TRBJ2-3|TRBV28|14|-|medium-sized
TGTGCCAGCAGTCTTCTGGAGTTCACAGATACGCAGTATTTT
CASSLLEFTDTQYF
>TRBJ2-7|TRBV7-9|12|-|medium-sized
TGTGCCAGCAGCTCGAGTCGAGACGAGCAGTACTTC
CASSSSRDEQYF
>TRBJ2-7|TRBV27|14|TRBD2|-
TGTGCCAGCACCCCGGGGGGGGCGATCGACGAGCAGTACTTC
CASTPGGAIDEQYF
>TRBJ1-2|TRBV20-1|11|-|medium-sized
TGCAGTGCCTCCACCGGGGTCGACTACACCTTC
CSASTGVDYTF
>TRBJ2-1|TRBV4-1|16|TRBD2|-
TGCGCCAGCAGCCAAGAAGGGACTAGGCCTTACAATGAGCAGTTCTTC
CASSQEGTRPYNEQFF
>TRBJ1-3|TRBV14|12|-|medium-sized
TGTGCCAGCGGGGAAGGTGGAAACACCATATATTTT
CASGEGGNTIYF
>TRBJ2-1|TRBV6-5|15|-|medium-sized
TGTGCCAGCACCCCGGGCTCCGTGGGGGACAATGAGCAGTTCTTC
CASTPGSVGDNEQFF
>TRBJ1-1|TRBV27|17|TRBD1|medium-sized
TGTGCCAGCAGCCCCCTCCCCAGGGGGCCCATGAACACTGAAGCTTTCTTT
CASSPLPRGPMNTEAFF
>TRBJ2-7|TRBV4-1|18|TRBD2|-
TGCGCCAGCAGCCAATCCCCCCTAGCGGGGGGTCTCTCCTACGAGCAGTACTTC
CASSQSPLAGGLSYEQYF
>TRBJ2-3|TRBV24-1|11|-|medium-sized
TGTGCCACCAGGGGCACAGATACGCAGTATTTT
CATRGTDTQYF
>TRBJ2-7|TRBV11-1|14|-|medium-sized
TGTGCCAGCAGCTTAGATCCGGACAGCTACGAGCAGTACTTC
CASSLDPDSYEQYF
>TRBJ1-2|TRBV19|15|-|few
TGTGCCAGTAGTCTAGCCGGACGGCTTCACTATGGCTACACCTTC
CASSLAGRLHYGYTF
>TRBJ1-5|TRBV9|15|-|-
TGTGCCAGCAGCTCCTCCGGGGGGCTAGGTCAGCCCCAGCATTTT
CASSSSGGLGQPQHF
>TRBJ2-7|TRBV28|14|TRBD1|medium-sized
TGTGCCAGCAGTTTAACGGGACAGGGCATCGAGCAGTACTTC
CASSLTGQGIEQYF
>TRBJ1-5|TRBV24-1|18|-|medium-sized
TGTGCCACCCAGTCGTGGATCAAGGAAAACTTTAGCAATCAGCCCCAGCATTTT
CATQSWIKENFSNQPQHF
>TRBJ2-2|TRBV28|16|-|medium-sized
TGTGCCAGCAGTTTTCCCCTGGCGGTTAACACCGGGGAGCTGTTTTTT
CASSFPLAVNTGELFF
>TRBJ2-3|TRBV29-1|14|TRBD2|medium-sized
TGCAGCGTAAACGGGGAGGGCGGCCCAGATACGCAGTATTTT
CSVNGEGGPDTQYF
>TRBJ2-7|TRBV28|15|-|medium-sized
TGTGCCAGCAGTTTACATGGCAGCCTGGCCTACGAGCAGTACTTC
CASSLHGSLAYEQYF
>TRBJ2-3|TRBV27|13|-|medium-sized
TGTGCCAGCAGTTTATCGAAAAAAGATACGCAGTATTTT
CASSLSKKDTQYF
>TRBJ1-5|TRBV7-8|14|TRBD1|medium-sized
TGTGCCAGCAGCAACGGACAGGGAAACCAGCCCCAGCATTTT
CASSNGQGNQPQHF
>TRBJ1-1|TRBV4-2|15|-|medium-sized
TGTGCCAGCAGCCCGGGGACAACTCTCGGCACTGAAGCTTTCTTT
CASSPGTTLGTEAFF
>TRBJ2-1|TRBV4-3|15|-|large
TGCGCCAGCAGCCAAGAGCGACAGGGAGGTAATGAGCAGTTCTTC
CASSQERQGGNEQFF
>TRBJ1-2|TRBV9|12|-|medium-sized
TGTGCCAGCAGGGACAGAATCTATGGCTACACCTTC
CASRDRIYGYTF
>TRBJ2-2|TRBV27|12|-|medium-sized
TGTGCCAGCCTTACGGGCGGCGGGGAGCTGTTTTTT
CASLTGGGELFF
>TRBJ2-7|TRBV27|14|-|medium-sized
TGTGCCAGCAGTCTTACCGCTCGCTCCTACGAGCAGTACTTC
CASSLTARSYEQYF
>TRBJ2-5|TRBV27|16|-|medium-sized
TGTGCCAGCAGTTTATCGTTAGGCAGGGTGGCGGAGACCCAGTACTTC
CASSLSLGRVAETQYF
>TRBJ1-4|TRBV28|19|-|-
TGTGCCAGCGGAGCGAGGCCGGGGGGGCCAGGCAGAATGAATGAAAAACTGTTTTTT
CASGARPGGPGRMNEKLFF